The TCR beta chain described here comes from a study of human T cells and chemical hapten exposure. Study-wide context: Investigators sensitized approximately 2 cm by approximately 2 cm of upper inner arm skin with 2% DPC. The study, taken as a whole, reports: TCRs above 1 in 1000 frequency did not change with DPC sensitization. Patch test scores rose with PT1 expanded TCR counts, a positive correlation.

The time point was: patch test 3, about 24 weeks after DPC sensitization. Treatment denoted: therapeutic diphenylcyclopropenone sensitization with weekly scalp DPC. This CDR3 region has 16 residues. Germline V gene sequence: CDR1 MNHEY, CDR2 SVGAGI. Unique molecular identifiers were affixed to discrete cDNA molecules within the library. In TCRdb, the RACE reads were re-called with MiXCR into one record per CDR3 protein. The data show under 100,000 distinct CDR3 sequences, approximately 10% seen once. This clonotype was seen more than once but under ten times. Its cognate antigen is unknown. One end of the junction is discordant with germline, which a read error may explain.

Specimen: whole blood, collected in connection with sensitization to the hapten diphenylcyclopropenone (DPC). The chain joins TRBV6-5 to TRBJ2-5; 8 bases are a match to TRBD2. The sequence derives from a woman between 45 and 65 years old with alopecia areata. Some clones in this sample may be carry-over from other donors' samples. CDR3 in DNA: TGTGCCAGCAGTTACTCTCAACCCGGAGCGGGAGAGTCCCAGTACTTC. This codes for CASSYSQPGAGESQYF.